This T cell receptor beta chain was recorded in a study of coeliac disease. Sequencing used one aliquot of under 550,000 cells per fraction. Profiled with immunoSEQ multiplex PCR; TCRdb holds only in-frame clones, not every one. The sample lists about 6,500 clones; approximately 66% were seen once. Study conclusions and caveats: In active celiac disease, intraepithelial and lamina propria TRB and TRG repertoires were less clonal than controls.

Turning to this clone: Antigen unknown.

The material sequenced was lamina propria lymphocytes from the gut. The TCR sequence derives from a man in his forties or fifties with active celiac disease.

The chain's CDR3 is CASGLQGVGTGELFF. CDR3 bases: TGTGCTAGTGGATTACAGGGAGTCGGCACCGGGGAGCTGTTTTTT. The genes are TRBV12-5 and TRBJ2-2, with a tentative D call TRBD1 (6 bases). Germline CDR1 is LGHNT and CDR2 is FRNRAP. The CDR3 totals 15 residues. Trimming stripped 6 bases from V and 4 bases from J, with 15 bases between.